The entry below gives a single T cell receptor (beta chain) sequence along with its context. What it binds is not known. This entry comes from a study of beta chain features in type 1 diabetes. Across the study: Healthy donors and patients had similar age, gender and cell yields.

Isolation of CD4+ naive, central memory, regulatory and stem cell-like memory cells was achieved by sorting via CD45RO/CCR7/CD25/CD127/CD95/CD27. Points from the study as a whole: When Type 1 diabetes patients were examined, their TCRB CDR3s proved moderately but significantly shorter in all four CD4+ subsets. A PCR bias possibly favoring shorter templates would apply equally to patients and controls.

Expressed TCRB transcripts were sequenced because the isolated RNA had all been reverse transcribed beforehand. Sequencing used immunoSEQ multiplex PCR; TCRdb keeps in-frame clones, though not all of them. The profile shows 860,000 or so clones, 15% to 20% of them singletons. The germline gives CDR1 SGHTA, CDR2 FQGNSA. Trimming pared 3 bases from V and 7 bases from J, leaving 19 bases between. The CDR3 length is 15 residues. The sequenced material came from naive CD4+ T cells from blood. The TCR originated in a woman aged 18-35 years in good health. This chain uses TRBV7-2 with TRBJ2-7; a possible D gene is TRBD1 (7 bases). The CDR3 reads CASSFVSPGGGEQYF. The CDR3, as DNA: TGTGCCAGCAGCTTCGTTAGCCCAGGGGGAGGAGAGCAGTACTTC.